These 7 T cell receptor beta chains were all obtained from the same sample, sequenced in a study of blood T cell repertoires in COVID-19. Sequencing used immunoSEQ multiplex PCR; TCRdb keeps in-frame clones, though not all of them. The sample has about 72,000 clones; more than 75% are singletons. Sequencing was done on a sample of peripheral blood. The receptors come from a human donor in a cohort sampled during active COVID-19.

CDR3 in DNA: TGTGCCAGCAGCGTGACTAGCGGGGGTACAGATACGCAGTATTTT. Protein product: CASSVTSGGTDTQYF. The chain has TRBV6-5 and TRBJ2-3; 12 bases are shared with TRBD2. The length of the CDR3 is 15 residues. CDR1 and CDR2 from the germline V gene are MNHEY and SVGAGI. V lost 6 bases and J lost 3; bases outside the gene matches: 4.

This clone was counted once. The chain joins TRBV6-1 to TRBJ1-2; D call uncertain. The germline V gene has CDR1 MNHNS and CDR2 SASEGT. The germline V and J ends were trimmed by 1 base and 8 bases, with 8 bases remaining between them. The CDR3 is 12 amino acids. CDR3 loop: CASSEGGDGYTF. The CDR3 DNA reads as TGTGCCAGCAGTGAAGGCGGTGACGGCTACACCTTC.

This chain connects TRBV5-4 to TRBJ2-7; 8 nucleotides align to TRBD1. Germline CDR1 is SGHNT and CDR2 is YYREEE (reference sequence). The CDR3 length is 14 residues. The trim removed 4 bases at V and 3 bases at J, leaving 6 bases unmatched. This CDR3 is CASSLGQGRYEQYF. The CDR3, as DNA: TGTGCCAGCAGCCTTGGACAGGGACGCTACGAGCAGTACTTC.

This rearrangement joins TRBV7-3 to TRBJ2-3; D is undetermined. Per germline, CDR1 SGHTA and CDR2 FQGTGA. The CDR3 is 14 residues long. V was clipped by 5 bases and J by 0 bases, with 9 bases between them. In nucleotides, the CDR3 is TGTGCCAGCAGCGAAGCCGGGAGCACAGATACGCAGTATTTT. This gives the protein CASSEAGSTDTQYF.

The rearrangement uses TRBV19 and TRBJ1-5, with 7 bases fitting TRBD1. This CDR3 contains 14 residues. From germline, CDR1 is LNHDA and CDR2 SQIVND (reference sequence). The J segment lost 7 bases and the V segment lost 5 bases, leaving 8 bases of the junction unmatched. The CDR3 spells CASSPAGGQQPQHF. The CDR3 nucleotides read TGTGCCAGTAGTCCGGCAGGGGGACAACAGCCCCAGCATTTT.

The chain joins TRBV10-3 to TRBJ2-7; the D is unclear. V was clipped by 3 bases and J by 0 bases, with 6 bases between them. The germline gives CDR1 ENHRY, CDR2 SYGVKD. CDR3 length: 13 residues. The CDR3 nucleotides are TGTGCCATCAGTGACGTAGACTCCTACGAGCAGTACTTC. Its translation: CAISDVDSYEQYF.

Remarks on this clone: The junction and the germline gene differ at one end; a read error may be behind it. The J gene is TRBJ2-7, the V gene TRBV20-1, with D maybe TRBD2 (5 bases). CDR1 DFQATT and CDR2 SNEGSKA come from the germline V gene (reference sequence). The CDR3 spans 11 residues. The CDR3 coding sequence is TGCAGTGCAAGAGGGCCTTACGAGCAGTACTTC. This sequence encodes CSARGPYEQYF.